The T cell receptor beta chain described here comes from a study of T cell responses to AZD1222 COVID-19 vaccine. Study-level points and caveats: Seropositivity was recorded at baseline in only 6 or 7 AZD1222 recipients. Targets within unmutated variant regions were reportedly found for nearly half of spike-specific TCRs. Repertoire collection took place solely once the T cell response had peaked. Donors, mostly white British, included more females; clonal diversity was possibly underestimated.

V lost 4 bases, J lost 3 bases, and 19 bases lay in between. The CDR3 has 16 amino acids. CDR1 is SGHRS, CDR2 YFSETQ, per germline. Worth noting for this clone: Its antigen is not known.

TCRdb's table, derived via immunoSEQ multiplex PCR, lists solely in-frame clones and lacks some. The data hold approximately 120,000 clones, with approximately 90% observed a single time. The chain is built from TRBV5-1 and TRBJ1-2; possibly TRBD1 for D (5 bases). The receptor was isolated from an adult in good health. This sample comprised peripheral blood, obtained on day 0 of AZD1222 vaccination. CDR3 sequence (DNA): TGCGCCAGCAGCCTTCAGGGACGGATTCTTGACTATGGCTACACCTTC. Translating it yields CASSLQGRILDYGYTF.